Described below is a single T cell receptor beta chain sequence and its context. Antigen unknown. These data belong to a study of graft-versus-host responses after intestinal transplantation. Across the whole study: Each patient got anti-thymocyte globulin induction, then tacrolimus and steroids for about 3 years.

Study-wide points: Individuals carrying graft-donor T cell macrochimerism showed high graft-versus-host to host-versus-graft clonal ratios in allografts. Researchers found GvH clones in recipient marrow, and some showed up first in ileum or blood.

Sequencing used immunoSEQ multiplex PCR; TCRdb keeps in-frame clones, though not all of them. The sample lists about 85,000 clones, about four fifths seen once, with about a sixth in the top ten. This TCR was recovered from a human donor who received an intestinal transplant. Here the sequenced sample was unstimulated CD8+ T cells sorted from spleen or lymph node cells, taken before intestinal transplant.

CDR3 in amino acids: CASSNEREGPDEQFF. The DNA of the CDR3 is TGTGCCAGCAGTAACGAGCGGGAGGGCCCGGATGAGCAGTTCTTC. The chain couples TRBV6-5 to TRBJ2-1, with 10 bases aligning to TRBD2. With 5 bases clipped from V and 8 bases from J, the junction kept 9 bases outside the gene matches. CDR3 length equals 15 residues. Germline values: CDR1 MNHEY, CDR2 SVGAGI.